The 23 T cell receptor beta chains below all came from one sample that was sequenced in a study of cytomegalovirus exposure and HLA in healthy donors. Amplification used 60 Vbeta primers and 13 Jbeta primers. The method was immunoSEQ multiplex PCR; TCRdb's version includes in-frame clones alone and lacks a portion of them. The sample has tens of thousands of clones, almost 85% seen once; the top ten hold around 2.8%. Sequenced: PBMCs. The origin of the receptors is a man aged 50-59 years in good health and CMV-seronegative.

V gene TRBV18 combines with J gene TRBJ1-4, with D perhaps TRBD1 (5 bases). The CDR3 extends over 14 amino acids. Trimming left V 6 bases short and J 7 bases short, with 15 bases between. The germline gives CDR1 KGHSH, CDR2 LQKENI. The CDR3 sequence: CASSQPPGGEKLFF. As DNA, the CDR3 is TGTGCCAGCTCCCAACCCCCGGGGGGTGAAAAACTGTTTTTT.

The chain employs TRBV11-2 and TRBJ2-7; TRBD1 agrees at 10 bases. The germline V gene has CDR1 SGHAT and CDR2 FQNNGV. Trimming took 5 bases from V and 3 from J; bases not matched to a gene: 1. The CDR3 length is 13 residues. CDR3 region: CASSRDRGYEQYF. As DNA, the CDR3 is TGTGCCAGCAGCCGGGACAGGGGCTACGAGCAGTACTTC.

The chain carries TRBV29-1 and TRBJ2-3; the D gene is possibly TRBD2 (7 bases). The germline gives CDR1 SQVTM, CDR2 ANQGSEA. V lost 4 bases, J lost 1 base, and 9 bases lay in between. There are 13 residues in the CDR3. CDR3 bases: TGCAGCGTTGGGCGGGGGCGCACAGATACGCAGTATTTT. Residues: CSVGRGRTDTQYF.

CDR3 residues: CASSPSGINQPQHF. As DNA, the CDR3 is TGTGCCAGCTCACCCAGCGGAATCAATCAGCCCCAGCATTTT. This rearrangement joins TRBV18 to TRBJ1-5; D gene ambiguous. CDR3 length: 14 residues. The V end was cut by 3 bases, the J end by 3 bases, with 9 bases between. Germline V gene data show CDR1 as KGHSH and CDR2 as LQKENI.

This chain joins TRBV6-1 and TRBJ2-2; D unresolved. CDR1 and CDR2 (germline): MNHNS, SASEGT. Trimming shortened V by 6 bases and J by 6 bases, and 11 bases separated the two germline ends. The CDR3 length is 13 residues. This CDR3 reads CASRPSRSGELFF. CDR3 nucleotide sequence: TGTGCCAGCAGGCCAAGCAGGTCCGGGGAGCTGTTTTTT.

CDR3 region: CASSQDPGDDEQFF. The CDR3 DNA reads TGCGCCAGCAGCCAAGATCCAGGGGACGATGAGCAGTTCTTC. The chain uses TRBV4-3 and TRBJ2-1, with D tentatively TRBD1 (6 bases). CDR1 LGHNA and CDR2 YSLEER come from the germline V gene. Trimming removed 0 bases from V and 8 bases from J, with 11 bases in between. The CDR3 loop spans 14 amino acids.

The chain carries TRBV28 and TRBJ2-1; 8 bases match TRBD1. The CDR3 is made up of 15 amino acids. Germline assignment: CDR1 MDHEN and CDR2 SYDVKM. After removal of 6 bases from V and 6 bases from J, the junction contained 10 bases not matched to a gene. DNA for the CDR3: TGTGCCAGCAGACACCCGGGACAGGTATCCAATGAGCAGTTCTTC. It translates to CASRHPGQVSNEQFF.

This clone was found once. This rearrangement joins TRBV9 to TRBJ2-6; D is possibly TRBD1 (6 bases). Germline values: CDR1 SGDLS, CDR2 YYNGEE. The CDR3 is made up of 18 amino acids. Trimming removed 0 bases from V and 1 base from J, with 14 bases in between. CDR3 coding DNA: TGTGCCAGCAGCGTAGTGGTAGGGGGAATTTCTGGGGCCAACGTCCTGACTTTC. Protein sequence: CASSVVVGGISGANVLTF. Using reference TRBV9 and TRBJ2-6 for the parts outside the CDR3, the full variable domain is DSGVTQTPKHLITATGQRVTLRCSPRSGDLSVYWYQQSLDQGLQFLIQYYNGEERAKGNILERFSAQQFPDLHSELNLSSLELGDSALYFCASSVVVGGISGANVLTFGAGSRLTVL.

Here the CDR3 reads CASSTPGQGARGGTGELFF. DNA of the CDR3: TGTGCCAGCAGCACTCCGGGACAGGGGGCTCGGGGGGGTACCGGGGAGCTGTTTTTT. The chain is built from TRBV9 and TRBJ2-2; 12 bases match TRBD1. V lost 4 bases, J lost 5 bases, and 15 bases stayed unmatched. Germline assignment: CDR1 SGDLS and CDR2 YYNGEE. This CDR3 comprises 19 residues. The full variable domain, its missing parts supplied by reference TRBV9 and TRBJ2-2, is DSGVTQTPKHLITATGQRVTLRCSPRSGDLSVYWYQQSLDQGLQFLIQYYNGEERAKGNILERFSAQQFPDLHSELNLSSLELGDSALYFCASSTPGQGARGGTGELFFGEGSRLTVL.

The chain carries TRBV15 and TRBJ2-1; no clear D. The CDR3 totals 12 residues. The ends were cut back, 0 bases at V and 8 bases at J, with 5 bases in the middle. Germline assignment: CDR1 LNHNV and CDR2 YYDKDF (reference sequence). The CDR3 DNA is TGTGCCACCAGCAGAGAGAGTTATGAGCAGTTCTTC. Protein sequence: CATSRESYEQFF.

J is TRBJ1-2 and V is TRBV12-5, with D hard to call. The V gene lost 1 base and the J gene lost 4 bases, with 4 bases spanning the gap. The CDR3 runs to 12 residues. Germline V CDR1 and CDR2: LGHNT, FRNRAP. CDR3 DNA sequence: TGTGCTAGTGGTTTGGGCGGCTATGGCTACACCTTC. Protein sequence: CASGLGGYGYTF. The complete variable domain, with remaining parts taken from reference TRBV12-5 and TRBJ1-2, reads DARVTQTPRHKVTEMGQEVTMRCQPILGHNTVFWYRQTMMQGLELLAYFRNRAPLDDSGMPKDRFSAEMPDATLATLKIQPSEPRDSAVYFCASGLGGYGYTFGSGTRLTVV.

This clone has a handful of counts. J is TRBJ2-3 and V is TRBV9; 7 nucleotides align to TRBD2. CDR1 and CDR2 from the germline V gene are SGDLS and YYNGEE. The CDR3 runs 13 residues. With 3 bases clipped from V and 5 bases from J, the junction kept 3 bases outside the gene matches. CDR3 loop: CASSAGLIDTQYF. The CDR3 DNA reads TGTGCCAGCAGCGCGGGACTAATAGATACGCAGTATTTT.

The chain recombines TRBV29-1 with TRBJ1-1, with TRBD1 matching 10 bases. V shed 7 bases, J shed 1 base, and the junction held 21 bases outside the gene matches. CDR1 is SQVTM, CDR2 ANQGSEA, per germline. CDR3 size: 19 residues. CDR3 coding DNA: TGCAGCGCATTTATACTCCTCCGGGACAGGGGTTTACCGAACACTGAAGCTTTCTTT. Its translation is CSAFILLRDRGLPNTEAFF.

The rearrangement uses TRBV7-6 and TRBJ2-1, with 9 bases identical to TRBD2. Germline V gene sequence: CDR1 SGHVS, CDR2 FNYEAQ. The CDR3 spans 15 residues. The trim removed 5 bases at V and 4 bases at J, leaving 6 bases unmatched. As DNA, the CDR3 is TGTGCCAGCAGCCTCCAGCGGGGGGCTTACAATGAGCAGTTCTTC. It codes for CASSLQRGAYNEQFF.

The gene calls are TRBV7-9 and TRBJ2-5; 9 nucleotides align to TRBD2. The CDR3 totals 14 residues. The J segment lost 4 bases and the V segment lost 6 bases, leaving 6 bases of the junction unmatched. Germline CDR1 and CDR2: SEHNR and FQNEAQ (reference sequence). CDR3 loop: CASRSGGRSETQYF. CDR3 nucleotide sequence: TGTGCCAGCAGGAGCGGGGGGAGGTCAGAGACCCAGTACTTC.

The V gene is TRBV2, the J gene TRBJ2-1, with a tentative D call TRBD2 (6 bases). The CDR3 spans 20 residues. CDR1 and CDR2 from the germline V gene are SNHLY and FYNNEI. V shed 7 bases and J shed 4 bases, with 32 bases lying between them. The chain's CDR3 is CASNFESRERDGQLYNEQFF. For the CDR3, the DNA is TGTGCCAGCAACTTCGAAAGCCGGGAGAGGGATGGGCAACTTTACAATGAGCAGTTCTTC.

The V gene is TRBV7-9, the J gene TRBJ2-7, with D perhaps TRBD1 (6 bases). CDR3 length: 19 amino acids. The V end was cut by 0 bases, the J end by 3 bases, with 24 bases between. Germline V gene lookup returns CDR1 SEHNR and CDR2 FQNEAQ (reference sequence). CDR3 region: CASSLAPQGDGSRIYEQYF. The DNA for the CDR3 is TGTGCCAGCAGCTTAGCCCCACAGGGTGATGGATCCCGAATCTACGAGCAGTACTTC. The complete variable domain, with remaining parts taken from reference TRBV7-9 and TRBJ2-7, reads DTGVSQNPRHKITKRGQNVTFRCDPISEHNRLYWYRQTLGQGPEFLTYFQNEAQLEKSRLLSDRFSAERPKGSFSTLEIQRTEQGDSAMYLCASSLAPQGDGSRIYEQYFGPGTRLTVT.

This sequence joins TRBV5-8 and TRBJ1-5, with 7 positions matching TRBD1. Germline V lookup: CDR1 SGHTS, CDR2 YDEGEE. The CDR3 covers 14 residues. After removal of 2 bases from V and 4 bases from J, the junction contained 3 bases not matched to a gene. CDR3 loop: CASSFSQGNQPQHF. Here the CDR3 DNA reads TGTGCCAGCAGCTTTTCACAGGGGAATCAGCCCCAGCATTTT.

This chain connects TRBV19 to TRBJ1-6, with D possibly matching TRBD1 (6 bases). Deletions cut 3 bases from V and 8 bases from J, with 14 bases between. CDR1 is LNHDA and CDR2 is SQIVND in the germline V gene (reference sequence). The CDR3 extends over 15 amino acids. CDR3 residues: CASSISWGLDSPLHF. CDR3 bases: TGTGCCAGTAGTATCAGCTGGGGGCTGGATTCACCCCTCCACTTT.

A few counts support this clone. The gene calls are TRBV2 and TRBJ1-4, with TRBD1 identical over 11 bases. V lost 11 bases to trimming and J lost 6 bases; unmatched junction nucleotides: 5. The CDR3 runs to 13 residues. Germline CDR1 and CDR2: SNHLY and FYNNEI. The CDR3 region is CAGGQGAHEKLFF. CDR3 sequence (DNA): TGTGCCGGCGGACAGGGGGCTCATGAAAAACTGTTTTTT.

In this sample, this clone turned up once. This rearrangement joins TRBV2 to TRBJ1-3; D call uncertain. The CDR3 loop spans 14 amino acids. Trimming removed 4 bases from V and 2 bases from J, with 9 bases in between. The V gene's germline CDR1 is SNHLY and CDR2 FYNNEI. The CDR3 region is CASSVEGAGNTIYF. The DNA of the CDR3 is TGTGCCAGCAGTGTAGAGGGTGCTGGAAACACCATATATTTT.

The V call is TRBV6-1, the J call TRBJ1-5; possible D gene TRBD1, 5 bases. V shed 0 bases and J shed 2 bases, with 20 bases lying between them. Germline CDR1 is MNHNS and CDR2 is SASEGT. This CDR3 has 19 amino acids. The CDR3 here is CASSEAYGTKGVGNQPQHF. DNA of the CDR3: TGTGCCAGCAGTGAAGCCTACGGAACCAAAGGGGTGGGCAATCAGCCCCAGCATTTT.

The genes are TRBV19 and TRBJ1-1; 9 bases agree with TRBD1. J gave up 11 bases and V 6 bases, and 7 bases lay outside the gene matches. Germline lookup yields CDR1 LNHDA and CDR2 SQIVND (reference sequence). CDR3 length: 12 residues. The CDR3 DNA reads TGTGCCAGTAGCACCCGGACAGGGGCCGCTTTCTTT. Its translation is CASSTRTGAAFF.